Listed here is a single T cell receptor (beta chain). Its antigen is not identified. The data derive from a study of Ad26.COV2.S vaccination and SARS-CoV-2 variants. In the study overall: The trial was COV1001 and the donor's arm was Ad26.COV2.S. Ad26.COV2.S, an intramuscular injection, was given once or twice 56 days apart.

General study findings and limits: Higher spike-specific TCR breadth was found in vaccine recipients than in placebo recipients. For non-spike TCRs, breadth in vaccine recipients resembled that in placebo recipients.

After removal of 8 bases from V and 5 bases from J, the junction contained 11 bases not matched to a gene. Germline loops: CDR1 MDHEN, CDR2 SYDVKM. The CDR3 contains 14 residues. Measured with immunoSEQ multiplex PCR; TCRdb has only the in-frame clones, and not every one. Of about 400,000 clones listed, roughly 90% are singletons. Stated treatment: around 19 received Ad26.COV2.S at low or high dose, single or two shots; 5 received placebo; per-sample allocation not given. It was on day 63 after the first vaccine or placebo injection that samples were taken. The clonotype was recovered from a person between 18 and 60 years old who received the Ad26.COV2.S COVID-19 vaccine or a placebo. The chain has TRBV28 and TRBJ2-7; 8 bases match TRBD1. Sequencing used peripheral blood, obtained in a trial of Ad26.COV2.S vaccine versus placebo. CDR3: CASDPGDRGHEQYF. The CDR3, as DNA: TGTGCCAGCGACCCGGGTGACAGGGGCCACGAGCAGTACTTC. Combining the CDR3 with reference TRBV28 and TRBJ2-7 gives the whole variable domain DVKVTQSSRYLVKRTGEKVFLECVQDMDHENMFWYRQDPGLGLRLIYFSYDVKMKEKGDIPEGYSVSREKKERFSLILESASTNQTSMYLCASDPGDRGHEQYFGPGTRLTVT.